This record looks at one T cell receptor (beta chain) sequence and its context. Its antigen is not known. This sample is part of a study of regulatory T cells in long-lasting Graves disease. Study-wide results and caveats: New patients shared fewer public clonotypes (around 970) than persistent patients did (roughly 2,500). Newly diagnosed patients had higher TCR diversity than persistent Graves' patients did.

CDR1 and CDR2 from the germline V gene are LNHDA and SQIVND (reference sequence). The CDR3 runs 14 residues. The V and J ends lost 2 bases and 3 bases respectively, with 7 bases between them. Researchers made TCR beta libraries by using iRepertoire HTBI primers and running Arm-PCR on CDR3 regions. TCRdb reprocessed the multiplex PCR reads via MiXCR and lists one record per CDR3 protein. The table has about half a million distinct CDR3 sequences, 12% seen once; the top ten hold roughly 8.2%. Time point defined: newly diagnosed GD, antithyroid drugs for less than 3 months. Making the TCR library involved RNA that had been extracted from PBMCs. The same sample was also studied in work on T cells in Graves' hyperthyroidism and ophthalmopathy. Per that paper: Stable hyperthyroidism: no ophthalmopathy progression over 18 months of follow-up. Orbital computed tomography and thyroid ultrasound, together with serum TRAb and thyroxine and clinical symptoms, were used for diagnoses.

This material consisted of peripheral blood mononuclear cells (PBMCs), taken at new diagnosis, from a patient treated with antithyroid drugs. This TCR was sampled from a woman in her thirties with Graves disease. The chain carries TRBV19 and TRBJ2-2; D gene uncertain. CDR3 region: CASSILPDTGELFF. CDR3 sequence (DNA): TGTGCCAGTAGTATATTGCCGGACACCGGGGAGCTGTTTTTT.